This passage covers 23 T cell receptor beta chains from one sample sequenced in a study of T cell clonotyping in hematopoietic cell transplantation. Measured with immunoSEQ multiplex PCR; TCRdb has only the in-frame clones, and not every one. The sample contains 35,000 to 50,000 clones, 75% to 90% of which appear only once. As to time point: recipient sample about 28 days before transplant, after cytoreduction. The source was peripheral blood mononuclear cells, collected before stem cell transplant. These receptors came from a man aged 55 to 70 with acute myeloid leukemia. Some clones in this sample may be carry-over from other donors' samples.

The CDR3 DNA sequence: TGTGCCAGCAGCTTATTGCCTGGGGAGACCCAGTACTTC. Its translation: CASSLLPGETQYF. The chain joins TRBV7-9 to TRBJ2-5; D not certain. This CDR3 spans 13 amino acids. V was clipped by 2 bases and J by 5 bases, with 9 bases between them. From germline, CDR1 is SEHNR and CDR2 FQNEAQ (reference sequence).

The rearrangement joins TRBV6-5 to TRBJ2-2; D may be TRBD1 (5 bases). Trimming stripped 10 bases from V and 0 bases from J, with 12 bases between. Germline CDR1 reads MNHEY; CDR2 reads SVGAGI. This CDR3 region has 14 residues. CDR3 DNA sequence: TGTGCCACCTACAGGCGATCGAACACCGGGGAGCTGTTTTTT. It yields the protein CATYRRSNTGELFF.

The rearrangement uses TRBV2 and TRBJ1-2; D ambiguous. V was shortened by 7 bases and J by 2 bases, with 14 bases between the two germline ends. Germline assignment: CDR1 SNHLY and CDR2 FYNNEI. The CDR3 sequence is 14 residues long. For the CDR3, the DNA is TGTGCCAGCACTACAGCGCGGGCAAACTATGGCTACACCTTC. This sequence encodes CASTTARANYGYTF.

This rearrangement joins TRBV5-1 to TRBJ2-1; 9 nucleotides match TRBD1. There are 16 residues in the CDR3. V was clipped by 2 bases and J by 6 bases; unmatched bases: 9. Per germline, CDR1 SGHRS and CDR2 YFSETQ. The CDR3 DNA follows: TGCGCCAGCAGCTTATATTTGGGACAGGGAAGCAATGAGCAGTTCTTC. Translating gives CASSLYLGQGSNEQFF.

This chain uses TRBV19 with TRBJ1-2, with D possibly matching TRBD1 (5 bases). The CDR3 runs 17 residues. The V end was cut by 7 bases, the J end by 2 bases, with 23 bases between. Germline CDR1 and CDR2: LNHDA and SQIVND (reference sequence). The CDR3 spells CASTPITGGTKNYGYTF. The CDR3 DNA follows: TGTGCCAGTACCCCCATAACGGGCGGGACCAAGAACTATGGCTACACCTTC.

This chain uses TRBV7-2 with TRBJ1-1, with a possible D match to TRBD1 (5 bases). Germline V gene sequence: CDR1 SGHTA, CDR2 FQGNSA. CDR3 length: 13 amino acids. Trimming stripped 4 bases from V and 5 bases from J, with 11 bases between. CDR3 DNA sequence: TGTGCCAGCAGCTCCTACAGGTTTACTGAAGCTTTCTTT. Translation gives CASSSYRFTEAFF.

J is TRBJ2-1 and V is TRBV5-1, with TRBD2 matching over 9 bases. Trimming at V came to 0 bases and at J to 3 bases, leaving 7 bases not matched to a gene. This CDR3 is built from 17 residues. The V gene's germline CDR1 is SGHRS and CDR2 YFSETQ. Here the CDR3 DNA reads TGCGCCAGCAGCTTGGCCGGGCGGGGGGGCCGCTACAATGAGCAGTTCTTC. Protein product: CASSLAGRGGRYNEQFF. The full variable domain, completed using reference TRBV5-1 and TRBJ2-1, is KAGVTQTPRYLIKTRGQQVTLSCSPISGHRSVSWYQQTPGQGLQFLFEYFSETQRNKGNFPGRFSGRQFSNSRSEMNVSTLELGDSALYLCASSLAGRGGRYNEQFFGPGTRLTVL.

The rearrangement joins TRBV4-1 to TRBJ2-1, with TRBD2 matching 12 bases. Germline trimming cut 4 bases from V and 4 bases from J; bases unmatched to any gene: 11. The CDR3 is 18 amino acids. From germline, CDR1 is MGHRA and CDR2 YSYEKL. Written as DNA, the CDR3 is TGCGCCAGCAGCCGCCTCCCCCTAGCGGGGGGGATATACAATGAGCAGTTCTTC. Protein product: CASSRLPLAGGIYNEQFF.

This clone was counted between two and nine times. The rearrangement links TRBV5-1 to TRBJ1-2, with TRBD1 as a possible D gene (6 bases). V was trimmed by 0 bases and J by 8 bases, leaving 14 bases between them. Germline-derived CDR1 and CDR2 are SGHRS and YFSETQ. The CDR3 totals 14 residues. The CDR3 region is CASSLGQGLSGYTF. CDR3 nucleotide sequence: TGCGCCAGCAGCTTGGGCCAGGGGTTGTCCGGCTACACCTTC.

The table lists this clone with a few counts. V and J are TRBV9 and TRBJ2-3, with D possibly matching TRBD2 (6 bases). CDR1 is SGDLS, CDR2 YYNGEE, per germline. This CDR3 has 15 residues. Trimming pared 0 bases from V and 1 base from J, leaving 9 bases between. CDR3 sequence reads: CASSVAGTRTDTQYF. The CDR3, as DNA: TGTGCCAGCAGCGTAGCCGGGACTCGCACAGATACGCAGTATTTT. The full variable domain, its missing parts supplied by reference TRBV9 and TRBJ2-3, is DSGVTQTPKHLITATGQRVTLRCSPRSGDLSVYWYQQSLDQGLQFLIQYYNGEERAKGNILERFSAQQFPDLHSELNLSSLELGDSALYFCASSVAGTRTDTQYFGPGTRLTVL.

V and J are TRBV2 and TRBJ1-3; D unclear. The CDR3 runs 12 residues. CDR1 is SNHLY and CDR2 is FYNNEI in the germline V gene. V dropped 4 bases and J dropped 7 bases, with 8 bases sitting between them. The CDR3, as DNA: TGTGCCAGCAGTGTTGAGGGCAACACCATATATTTT. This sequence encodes CASSVEGNTIYF.

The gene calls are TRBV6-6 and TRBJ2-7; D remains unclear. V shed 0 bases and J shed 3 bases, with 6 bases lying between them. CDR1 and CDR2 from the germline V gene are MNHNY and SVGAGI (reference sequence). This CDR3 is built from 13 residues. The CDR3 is CASSYSEFYEQYF. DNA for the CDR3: TGTGCCAGCAGTTACTCCGAATTCTACGAGCAGTACTTC.

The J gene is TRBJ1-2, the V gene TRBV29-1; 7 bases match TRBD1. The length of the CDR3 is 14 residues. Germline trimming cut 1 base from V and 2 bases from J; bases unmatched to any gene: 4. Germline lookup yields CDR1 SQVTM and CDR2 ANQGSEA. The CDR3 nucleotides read TGCAGCGTTGAAGGGGGAGGGGGCAACTATGGCTACACCTTC. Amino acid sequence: CSVEGGGGNYGYTF. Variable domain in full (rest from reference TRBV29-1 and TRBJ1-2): SAVISQKPSRDICQRGTSLTIQCQVDSQVTMMFWYRQQPGQSLTLIATANQGSEATYESGFVIDKFPISRPNLTFSTLTVSNMSPEDSSIYLCSVEGGGGNYGYTFGSGTRLTVV.

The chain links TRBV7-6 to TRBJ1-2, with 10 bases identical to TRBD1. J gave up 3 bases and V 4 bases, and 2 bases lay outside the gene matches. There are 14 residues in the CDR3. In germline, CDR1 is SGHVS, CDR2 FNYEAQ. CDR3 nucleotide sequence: TGTGCCAGCAGCTCTGGGACAGGGGACTATGGCTACACCTTC. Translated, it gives CASSSGTGDYGYTF.

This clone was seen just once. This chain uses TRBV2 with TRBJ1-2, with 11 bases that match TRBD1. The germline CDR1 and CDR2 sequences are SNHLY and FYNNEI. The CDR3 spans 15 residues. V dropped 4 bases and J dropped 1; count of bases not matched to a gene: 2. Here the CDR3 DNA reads TGTGCCAGCAGTGCGGACAGGGGGCGTAACTATGGCTACACCTTC. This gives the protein CASSADRGRNYGYTF. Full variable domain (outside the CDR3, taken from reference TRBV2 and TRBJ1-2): EPEVTQTPSHQVTQMGQEVILRCVPISNHLYFYWYRQILGQKVEFLVSFYNNEISEKSEIFDDQFSVERPDGSNFTLKIRSTKLEDSAMYFCASSADRGRNYGYTFGSGTRLTVV.

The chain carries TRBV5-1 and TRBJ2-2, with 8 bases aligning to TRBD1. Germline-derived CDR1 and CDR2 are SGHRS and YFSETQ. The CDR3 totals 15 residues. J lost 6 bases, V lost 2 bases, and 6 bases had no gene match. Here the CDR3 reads CASSFRTGQSGELFF. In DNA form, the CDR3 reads TGCGCCAGCAGCTTTCGGACAGGGCAGTCCGGGGAGCTGTTTTTT.

The CDR3 region has the DNA TGTGCCAGCAGCTTAACTGCAGGGGCGGGGAGCACTGAAGCTTTCTTT. This sequence encodes CASSLTAGAGSTEAFF. The chain recombines TRBV7-3 with TRBJ1-1, with a possible D match to TRBD1 (6 bases). The CDR3 loop spans 16 amino acids. Looked up from germline, CDR1 is SGHTA and CDR2 is FQGTGA. V lost 0 bases and J lost 4, with 15 bases in between.

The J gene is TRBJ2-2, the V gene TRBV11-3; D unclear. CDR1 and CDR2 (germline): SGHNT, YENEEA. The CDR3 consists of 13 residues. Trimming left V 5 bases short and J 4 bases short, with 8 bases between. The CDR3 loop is CASSPRATGELFF. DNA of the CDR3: TGTGCCAGCAGCCCCCGGGCCACCGGGGAGCTGTTTTTT.

CDR3 protein: CASSIRQTDTQYF. For the CDR3, the DNA is TGCGCCAGCAGCATCCGTCAGACAGATACGCAGTATTTT. J is TRBJ2-3 and V is TRBV5-1; D gene unclear. V lost 4 bases to trimming and J lost 3 bases, with 9 bases between them. In germline, CDR1 is SGHRS, CDR2 YFSETQ. The CDR3 length is 13 residues.

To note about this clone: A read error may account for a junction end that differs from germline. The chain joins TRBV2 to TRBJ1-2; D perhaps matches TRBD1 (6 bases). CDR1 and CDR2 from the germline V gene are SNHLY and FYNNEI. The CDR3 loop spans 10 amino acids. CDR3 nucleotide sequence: TGTGCCAGCAACCCTGCCCGGACAGCCTTC. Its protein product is CASNPARTAF.

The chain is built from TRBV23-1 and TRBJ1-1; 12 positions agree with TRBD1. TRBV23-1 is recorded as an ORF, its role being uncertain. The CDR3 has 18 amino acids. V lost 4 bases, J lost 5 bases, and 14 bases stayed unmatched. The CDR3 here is CASSRAGTGGEDVTEAFF. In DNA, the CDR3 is TGCGCCAGCAGTCGGGCCGGGACAGGGGGCGAGGATGTAACTGAAGCTTTCTTT.

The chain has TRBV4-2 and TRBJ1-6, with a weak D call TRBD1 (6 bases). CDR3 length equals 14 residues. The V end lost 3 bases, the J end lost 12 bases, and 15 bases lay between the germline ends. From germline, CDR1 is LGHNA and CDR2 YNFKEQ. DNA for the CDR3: TGTGCCAGCAGCCACGCCGGGCAGGGGATACCCCTCCACTTT. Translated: CASSHAGQGIPLHF.

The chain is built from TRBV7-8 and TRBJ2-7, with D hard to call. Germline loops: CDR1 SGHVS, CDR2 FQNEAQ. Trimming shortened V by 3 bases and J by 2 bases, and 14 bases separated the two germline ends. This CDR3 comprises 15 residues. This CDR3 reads CASSLGPGAAYEQYF. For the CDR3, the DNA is TGTGCCAGCAGCTTGGGCCCCGGCGCTGCCTACGAGCAGTACTTC.